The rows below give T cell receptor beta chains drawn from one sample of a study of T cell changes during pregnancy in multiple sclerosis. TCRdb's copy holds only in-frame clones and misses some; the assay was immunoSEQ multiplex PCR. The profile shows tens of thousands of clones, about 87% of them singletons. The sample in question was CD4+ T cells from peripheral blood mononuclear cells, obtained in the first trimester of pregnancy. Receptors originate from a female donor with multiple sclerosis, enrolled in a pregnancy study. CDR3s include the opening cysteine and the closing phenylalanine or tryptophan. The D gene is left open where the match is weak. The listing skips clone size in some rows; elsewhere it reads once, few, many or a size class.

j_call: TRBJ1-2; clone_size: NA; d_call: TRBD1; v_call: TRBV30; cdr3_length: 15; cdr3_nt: TGTGCCTGGACATTGACAGGGGGAACTAACTATGGCTACACCTTC; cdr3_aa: CAWTLTGGTNYGYTF
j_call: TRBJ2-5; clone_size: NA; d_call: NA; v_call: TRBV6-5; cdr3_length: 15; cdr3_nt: TGTGCCAGCAGTTACTCTGTCGTCTCCCAAGAGACCCAGTACTTC; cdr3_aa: CASSYSVVSQETQYF
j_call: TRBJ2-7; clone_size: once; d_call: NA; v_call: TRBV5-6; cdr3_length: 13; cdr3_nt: TGTGCCAGCAGCTTGGGACAGGCGACCGAGCAGTACTTC; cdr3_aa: CASSLGQATEQYF
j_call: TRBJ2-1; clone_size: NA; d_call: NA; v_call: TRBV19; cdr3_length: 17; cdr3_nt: TGTGCCAGTAGTATAGGAGGGAGCGCCGAAAAGGTAAATGAGCAGTTCTTC; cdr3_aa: CASSIGGSAEKVNEQFF
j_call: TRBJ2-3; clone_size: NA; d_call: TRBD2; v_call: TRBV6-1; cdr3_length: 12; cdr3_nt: TGTGCCAGCGAAGGAGGGACTATTACGCAGTATTTT; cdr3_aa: CASEGGTITQYF
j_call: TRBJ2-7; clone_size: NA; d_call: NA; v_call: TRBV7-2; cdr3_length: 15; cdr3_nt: TGTGCCAGCAGCTTAGCGATCACAGACCCCTACGAGCAGTACTTC; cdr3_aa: CASSLAITDPYEQYF
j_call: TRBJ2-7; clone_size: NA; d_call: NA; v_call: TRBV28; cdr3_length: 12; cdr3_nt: TGTGCCAGCGGTGACTGGAAATACGAGCAGTACTTC; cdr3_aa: CASGDWKYEQYF
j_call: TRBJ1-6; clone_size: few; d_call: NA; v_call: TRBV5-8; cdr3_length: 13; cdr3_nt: TGTGCCAGCAGCTTTCGGGGGGATTCACCCCTCCACTTT; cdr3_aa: CASSFRGDSPLHF
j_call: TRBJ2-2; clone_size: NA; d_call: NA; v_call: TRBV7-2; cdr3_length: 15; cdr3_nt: TGTGCCAGCAGCTTACGGGTCGCGAACACCGGGGAGCTGTTTTTT; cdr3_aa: CASSLRVANTGELFF
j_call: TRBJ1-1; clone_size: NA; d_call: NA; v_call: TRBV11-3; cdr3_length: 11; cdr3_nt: TGTGCCAGCAGCTTAAGGGGTACAGCTTTCTTT; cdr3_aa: CASSLRGTAFF
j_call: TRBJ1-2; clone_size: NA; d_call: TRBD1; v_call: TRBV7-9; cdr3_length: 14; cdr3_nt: TGTGCCAGCAGCTTCGGGACAGGGCGCTATGGCTACACCTTC; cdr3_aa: CASSFGTGRYGYTF
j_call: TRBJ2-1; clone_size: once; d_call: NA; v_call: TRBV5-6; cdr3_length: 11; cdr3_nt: TGTGCCAGCAGCTTACCCAGTGAGCAGTTCTTC; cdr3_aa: CASSLPSEQFF
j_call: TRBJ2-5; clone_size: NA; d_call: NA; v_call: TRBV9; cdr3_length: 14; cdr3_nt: TGTGCCAGCAGCGTAGACAGGGTCCTCGAGACCCAGTACTTC; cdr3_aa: CASSVDRVLETQYF
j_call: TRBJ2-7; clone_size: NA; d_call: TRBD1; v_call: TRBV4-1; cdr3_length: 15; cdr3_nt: TGCGCCAGCAGCCAAGATGGGGACAGGATCTACGAGCAGTACTTC; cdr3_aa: CASSQDGDRIYEQYF
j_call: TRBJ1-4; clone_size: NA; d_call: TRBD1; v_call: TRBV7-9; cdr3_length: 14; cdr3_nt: TGTGCCAGCAGCTTGGGACAGGCGAATGAAAAACTGTTTTTT; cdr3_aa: CASSLGQANEKLFF
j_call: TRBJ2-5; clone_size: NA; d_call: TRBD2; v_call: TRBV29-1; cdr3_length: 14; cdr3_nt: TGCAGCGGGGCTCTAGCGGGGGGTGGGGAGACCCAGTACTTC; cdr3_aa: CSGALAGGGETQYF
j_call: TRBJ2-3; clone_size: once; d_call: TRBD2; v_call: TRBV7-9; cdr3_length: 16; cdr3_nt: TGTGCCAGCAGCTCGGGCGGGGGGACGTACACAGATACGCAGTATTTT; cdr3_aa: CASSSGGGTYTDTQYF
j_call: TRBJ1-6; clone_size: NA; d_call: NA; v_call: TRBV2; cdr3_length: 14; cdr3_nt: TGTGCCAGCAGTGAATACGACTTCAATTCACCCCTCCACTTT; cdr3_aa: CASSEYDFNSPLHF
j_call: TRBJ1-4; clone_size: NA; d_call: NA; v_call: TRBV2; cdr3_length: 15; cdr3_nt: TGTGCCAGCAGTGTGGCGGGGTCGGCTAATGAAAAACTGTTTTTT; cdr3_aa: CASSVAGSANEKLFF
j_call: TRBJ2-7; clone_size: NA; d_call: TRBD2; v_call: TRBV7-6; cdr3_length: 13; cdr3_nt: TGTGCCAGCAGCTTATGGGGGGGCTACGAGCAGTACTTC; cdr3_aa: CASSLWGGYEQYF
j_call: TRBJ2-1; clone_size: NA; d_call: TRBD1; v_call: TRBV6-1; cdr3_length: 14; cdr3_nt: TGTGCCAGCCTCCGGGACAGGGACCTCAATGAGCAGTTCTTC; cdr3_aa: CASLRDRDLNEQFF
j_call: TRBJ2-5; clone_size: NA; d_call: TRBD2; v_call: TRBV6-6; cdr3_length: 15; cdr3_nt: TGTGCCAGCAGTTACGGTAGCGGGGGCCAAGAGACCCAGTACTTC; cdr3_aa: CASSYGSGGQETQYF
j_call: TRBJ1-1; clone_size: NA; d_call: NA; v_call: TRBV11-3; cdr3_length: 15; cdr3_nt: TGTGCCAGCAGCTTAAGGGGTAAGGGGAACACTGAAGCTTTCTTT; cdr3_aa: CASSLRGKGNTEAFF
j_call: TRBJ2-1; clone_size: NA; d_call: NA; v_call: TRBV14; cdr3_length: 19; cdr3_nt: TGTGCCAGCAGCCAAGAAAGGGGGTACGCGACATCCTCCTACAATGAGCAGTTCTTC; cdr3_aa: CASSQERGYATSSYNEQFF
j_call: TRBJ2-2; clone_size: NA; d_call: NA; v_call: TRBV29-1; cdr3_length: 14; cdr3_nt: TGCAGCGCCGGACAGCTGATGAACACCGGGGAGCTGTTTTTT; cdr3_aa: CSAGQLMNTGELFF
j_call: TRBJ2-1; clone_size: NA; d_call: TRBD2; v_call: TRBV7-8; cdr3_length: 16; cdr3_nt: TGTGCCAGCAGCTTACTCGTAGCGGGCGGGTTCAATGAGCAGTTCTTC; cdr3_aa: CASSLLVAGGFNEQFF
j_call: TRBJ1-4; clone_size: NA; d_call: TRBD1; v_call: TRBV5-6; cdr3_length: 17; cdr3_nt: TGTGCCAGCAGCGCCCGTCGGACAGGCCCCGGTTATGAAAAACTGTTTTTT; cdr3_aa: CASSARRTGPGYEKLFF